These T cell receptor beta chains were read from a single sample in a study of blood T cell repertoires in COVID-19. The data were produced by immunoSEQ multiplex PCR, yet TCRdb's version contains in-frame clones alone and is incomplete. This table holds over 250,000 clones, 70% to 85% found once. The specimen was peripheral blood. The receptors were sampled from a human donor with COVID-19, enrolled during active disease. The donor label of this sample is uncertain. CDR3s include the opening cysteine and the closing phenylalanine or tryptophan. Fields, in order: J gene, clone size, V gene, D gene, CDR3 protein, CDR3 DNA. The D gene is left open where the match is weak. Rows may omit the clone size; those that give it use once, few, many or a size class.

J: TRBJ1-2; size: few; V: TRBV30; D: .; CDR3: CAWNLALGQGGYTF; DNA: TGTGCCTGGAACCTAGCCCTCGGGCAGGGGGGCTACACCTTC
J: TRBJ2-1; size: .; V: TRBV29-1; D: TRBD2; CDR3: CSVATSGSYNEQFF; DNA: TGCAGCGTGGCGACTAGCGGGAGCTACAATGAGCAGTTCTTC
J: TRBJ2-1; size: .; V: TRBV28; D: .; CDR3: CASRETGTLYNEQFF; DNA: TGTGCCAGCCGAGAGACCGGGACACTATACAATGAGCAGTTCTTC
J: TRBJ2-3; size: .; V: TRBV7-3; D: TRBD2; CDR3: CASSPPGLAGGLLSTDTQYF; DNA: TGTGCCAGCAGCCCACCGGGACTAGCGGGAGGGCTTCTTAGTACAGATACGCAGTATTTT
J: TRBJ2-7; size: .; V: TRBV9; D: TRBD1; CDR3: CASSVSGQGLYEQYF; DNA: TGTGCCAGCAGCGTTTCCGGACAGGGACTCTACGAGCAGTACTTC
J: TRBJ1-4; size: .; V: TRBV28; D: .; CDR3: CASSSTGTQKLFF; DNA: TGTGCCAGCAGTTCTACCGGGACACAAAAACTGTTTTTT
J: TRBJ1-1; size: few; V: TRBV6-2/TRBV6-3; D: .; CDR3: CASSYSRGTTEAFF; DNA: TGTGCCAGCAGTTACTCTCGCGGTACCACTGAAGCTTTCTTT
J: TRBJ1-1; size: .; V: TRBV30; D: .; CDR3: CAWSVPWTTNTEAFF; DNA: TGTGCCTGGAGTGTACCATGGACAACGAACACTGAAGCTTTCTTT
J: TRBJ2-7; size: .; V: TRBV6-5; D: .; CDR3: CASSYGAGFSYEQYF; DNA: TGTGCCAGCAGTTACGGGGCAGGTTTCTCCTACGAGCAGTACTTC
J: TRBJ2-5; size: .; V: TRBV30; D: .; CDR3: CAWSAGLGQETQYF; DNA: TGTGCCTGGAGTGCAGGGCTAGGGCAGGAGACCCAGTACTTC
J: TRBJ2-2; size: .; V: TRBV12-5; D: .; CDR3: CASGLGQGVNTGELFF; DNA: TGTGCTAGTGGTTTGGGGCAGGGTGTGAACACCGGGGAGCTGTTTTTT
J: TRBJ1-1; size: few; V: TRBV12-5; D: .; CDR3: CASGLTRQNTEAFF; DNA: TGTGCTAGTGGTTTGACTCGACAGAACACTGAAGCTTTCTTT
J: TRBJ1-2; size: .; V: TRBV11-2; D: TRBD1; CDR3: CASSRDRVGGYTF; DNA: TGTGCCAGCAGCAGAGACAGGGTGGGTGGCTACACCTTC
J: TRBJ2-3; size: once; V: TRBV5-6; D: TRBD2; CDR3: CASSALGGSTDTQYF; DNA: TGTGCCAGCAGCGCCTTGGGCGGGAGTACAGATACGCAGTATTTT
J: TRBJ1-4; size: many; V: TRBV10-1; D: .; CDR3: CASSESGRSNEKLFF; DNA: TGCGCCAGCAGTGAGTCCGGCAGGTCCAACGAAAAACTGTTTTTT
J: TRBJ2-1; size: once; V: TRBV27; D: TRBD2; CDR3: CASRLAGGNEQFF; DNA: TGTGCCAGTAGACTAGCGGGAGGAAATGAGCAGTTCTTC
J: TRBJ2-7; size: once; V: TRBV7-9; D: .; CDR3: CASSVGGSRGEQYF; DNA: TGTGCCAGCAGCGTAGGAGGGTCGCGGGGAGAGCAGTACTTC
J: TRBJ1-5; size: .; V: TRBV28; D: .; CDR3: CASSAGTLGDQPQHF; DNA: TGTGCCAGCAGTGCGGGGACCTTGGGGGATCAGCCCCAGCATTTT
J: TRBJ2-1; size: .; V: TRBV24-1; D: TRBD2; CDR3: CATSDLRTSGSGRQFF; DNA: TGTGCCACCAGTGATTTAAGGACTAGCGGGAGCGGACGGCAGTTCTTC
J: TRBJ1-1; size: .; V: TRBV10-3; D: TRBD1; CDR3: CAIGVSRDRGVLNTEAFF; DNA: TGTGCCATCGGGGTCTCCAGGGACAGGGGGGTATTGAACACTGAAGCTTTCTTT
J: TRBJ1-4; size: .; V: TRBV30; D: .; CDR3: CAWSGSAGIHEKLFF; DNA: TGTGCCTGGAGCGGATCCGCAGGGATTCATGAAAAACTGTTTTTT
J: TRBJ1-1; size: .; V: TRBV7-8; D: .; CDR3: CASIIIGGGSTEAFF; DNA: TGTGCCAGCATCATTATCGGTGGAGGGAGCACTGAAGCTTTCTTT
J: TRBJ2-1; size: few; V: TRBV27; D: TRBD2; CDR3: CASSFRNLAGVYNEQFF; DNA: TGTGCCAGCAGTTTTCGGAACCTAGCGGGAGTGTACAATGAGCAGTTCTTC
J: TRBJ2-4; size: .; V: TRBV7-2; D: TRBD2; CDR3: CASSLLMTSGKNIQYF; DNA: TGTGCCAGCAGCTTACTCATGACTAGCGGGAAAAACATTCAGTACTTC
J: TRBJ2-3; size: .; V: TRBV7-2; D: TRBD2; CDR3: CASSSRGGLVTDTQYF; DNA: TGTGCCAGCAGCTCGCGGGGGGGCCTCGTCACAGATACGCAGTATTTT